The sequence of this T cell receptor beta chain was determined in a study of blood T cell repertoires in COVID-19. Study details: The United States, Italy and Spain supplied acute and convalescent COVID-19 samples. PBMCs, B-cell-depleted T cells, or T cells provided the cDNA or gDNA that made up the material.

In the source study's methods: Estimated nucleated cell counts came from reference gene primer amplification. Profiling relied on immunoSEQ multiplex PCR, and the TCRdb table lists in-frame clones only, not all of them. The DNA gave D and trimming, while V, J and clone size come from that table. The sample shows 110,000 or so clones, 80% to 90% of them seen only once. This clone has just one count. Germline V gene lookup returns CDR1 SGHNT and CDR2 YENEEA. The CDR3 runs to 14 residues. V lost 4 bases, J lost 1 base, and 2 bases stayed unmatched. The rearrangement uses TRBV11-3 and TRBJ2-5; 8 bases fit TRBD1. The receptor was isolated from a man aged 35-49 years with acute or convalescent COVID-19. The specimen was peripheral blood. CDR3 sequence: CASSSGQGQETQYF. CDR3 coding DNA: TGTGCCAGCAGCTCAGGACAGGGCCAAGAGACCCAGTACTTC.